This T cell receptor beta chain was profiled in a study of blood T cells in healthy people across ages. PCR was performed a second time for about 7 to 12 cycles using a sample-barcoded 5' primer and a J-beta primer mix. Carrying 12 random nucleotides, a template-switch adaptor labeled each individual cDNA molecule. TCRdb analysed the 5' RACE reads with MiXCR anew, one entry per CDR3 protein. The repertoire includes approximately 960,000 distinct CDR3 sequences, roughly 29% of them detected once, and around 9.6% sits in the top ten. Study outcomes and limitations: Roughly linear declines in TCR beta diversity per million T cells occurred with age.

As concerns this clonotype: Its cognate antigen is unknown.

This sample also appeared in a second study, on T cells of mothers and their children. That study reports: The donors comprised a handful of children and their three healthy Caucasian mothers.

Sequencing was carried out using blood. This TCR was sampled from a woman aged 35 to 49 in good health.

CDR3: CASRLGGMGTEAFF. The CDR3 DNA follows: TGTGCCAGCAGGTTGGGAGGGATGGGCACTGAAGCTTTCTTT. The chain combines TRBV27 with TRBJ1-1; unclear D gene. The V end lost 6 bases, the J end lost 4 bases, and 15 bases lay between the germline ends. The CDR3 is made up of 14 amino acids. Germline V lookup: CDR1 MNHEY, CDR2 SMNVEV (reference sequence).